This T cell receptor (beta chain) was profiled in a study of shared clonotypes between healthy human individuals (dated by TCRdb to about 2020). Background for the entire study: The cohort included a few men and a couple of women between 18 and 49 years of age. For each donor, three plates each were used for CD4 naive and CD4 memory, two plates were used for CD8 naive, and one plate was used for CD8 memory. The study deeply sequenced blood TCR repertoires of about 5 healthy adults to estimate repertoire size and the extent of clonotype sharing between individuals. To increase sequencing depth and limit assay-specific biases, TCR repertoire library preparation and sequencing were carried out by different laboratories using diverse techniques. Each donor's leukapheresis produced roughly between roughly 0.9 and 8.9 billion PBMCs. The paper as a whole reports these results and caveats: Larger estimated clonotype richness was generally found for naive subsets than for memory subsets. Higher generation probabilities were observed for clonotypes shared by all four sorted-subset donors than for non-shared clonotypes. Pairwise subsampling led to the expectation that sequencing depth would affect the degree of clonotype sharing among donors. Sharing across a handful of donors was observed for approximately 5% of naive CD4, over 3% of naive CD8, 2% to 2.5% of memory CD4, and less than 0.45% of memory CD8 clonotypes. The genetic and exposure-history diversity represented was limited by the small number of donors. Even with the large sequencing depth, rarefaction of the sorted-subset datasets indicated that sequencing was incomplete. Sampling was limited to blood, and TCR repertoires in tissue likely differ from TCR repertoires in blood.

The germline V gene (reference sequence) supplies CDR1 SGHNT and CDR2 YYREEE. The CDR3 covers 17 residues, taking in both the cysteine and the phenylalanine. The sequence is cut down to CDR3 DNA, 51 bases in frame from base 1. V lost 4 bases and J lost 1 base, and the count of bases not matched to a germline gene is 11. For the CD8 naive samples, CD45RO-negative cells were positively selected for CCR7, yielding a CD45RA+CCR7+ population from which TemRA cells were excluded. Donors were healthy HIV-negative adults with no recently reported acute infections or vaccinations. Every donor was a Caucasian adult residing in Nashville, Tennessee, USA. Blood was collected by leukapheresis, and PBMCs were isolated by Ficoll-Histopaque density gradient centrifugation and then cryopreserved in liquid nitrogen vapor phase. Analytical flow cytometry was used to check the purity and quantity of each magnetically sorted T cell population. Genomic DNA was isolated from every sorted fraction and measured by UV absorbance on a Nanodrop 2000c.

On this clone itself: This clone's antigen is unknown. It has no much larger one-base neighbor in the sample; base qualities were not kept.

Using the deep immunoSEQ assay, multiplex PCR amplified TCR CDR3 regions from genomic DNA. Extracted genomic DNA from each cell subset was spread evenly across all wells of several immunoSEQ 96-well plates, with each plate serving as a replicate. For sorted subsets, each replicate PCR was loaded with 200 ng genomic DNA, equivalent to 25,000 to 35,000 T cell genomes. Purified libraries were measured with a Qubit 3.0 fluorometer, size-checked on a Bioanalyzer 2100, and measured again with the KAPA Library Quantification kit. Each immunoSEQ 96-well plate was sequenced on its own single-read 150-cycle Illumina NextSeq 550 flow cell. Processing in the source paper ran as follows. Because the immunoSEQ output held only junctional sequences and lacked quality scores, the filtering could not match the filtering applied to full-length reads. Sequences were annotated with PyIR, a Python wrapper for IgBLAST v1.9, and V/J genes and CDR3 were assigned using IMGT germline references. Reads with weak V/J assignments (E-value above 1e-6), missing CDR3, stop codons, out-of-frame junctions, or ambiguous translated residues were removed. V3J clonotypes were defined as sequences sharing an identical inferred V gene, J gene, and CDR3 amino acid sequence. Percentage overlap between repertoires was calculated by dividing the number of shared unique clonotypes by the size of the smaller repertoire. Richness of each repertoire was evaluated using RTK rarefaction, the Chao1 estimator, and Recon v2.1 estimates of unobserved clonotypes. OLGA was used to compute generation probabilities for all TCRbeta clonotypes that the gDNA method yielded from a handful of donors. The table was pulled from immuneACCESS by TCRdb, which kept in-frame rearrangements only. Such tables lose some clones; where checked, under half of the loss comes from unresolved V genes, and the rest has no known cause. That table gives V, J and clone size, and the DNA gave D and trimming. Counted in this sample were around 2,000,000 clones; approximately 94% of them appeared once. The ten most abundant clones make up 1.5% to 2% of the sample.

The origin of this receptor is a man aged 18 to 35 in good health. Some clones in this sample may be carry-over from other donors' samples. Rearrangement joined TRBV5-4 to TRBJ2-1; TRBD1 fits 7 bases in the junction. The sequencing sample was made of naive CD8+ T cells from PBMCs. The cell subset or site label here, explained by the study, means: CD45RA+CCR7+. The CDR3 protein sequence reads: CASSAGTDQTSYNEQFF. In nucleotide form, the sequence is TGTGCCAGCAGCGCCGGGACAGACCAAACATCCTACAATGAGCAGTTCTTC.